This T cell receptor beta chain derives from a study of shared clonotypes between healthy human individuals. Partitioning of CD4+ cells yielded a CD45RA+ naive subset and a CD45RA-negative memory subset. CDR3 size: 19 residues. Trimming at V came to 3 bases and at J to 5 bases, leaving 19 bases not matched to a gene. The germline CDR1 and CDR2 sequences are SGHNT and YYREEE (reference sequence). Deep level was the assay's run setting. Data came from immunoSEQ multiplex PCR; TCRdb stores just in-frame clones and leaves some out. The sample consists of over a million clones, about 98.5% of them appearing once. Study observations and caveats: Only blood samples were collected, and tissue repertoires likely differ. Among non-shared clonotypes, generation probabilities were lower than among those shared by all four donors.

As for this clone: Antigen: not known.

The sample was naive CD4+ T cells sorted from blood. Subset of the sample: CD45RA+ positively selected. This receptor was taken from a man aged 25-45 years in good health. The chain has TRBV5-4 and TRBJ2-3; 9 positions match TRBD2. The CDR3 DNA sequence: TGTGCCAGCAGCTCGCTCGAGGGTTGGCGGGAGGGCCATCAAGATACGCAGTATTTT. This gives the protein CASSSLEGWREGHQDTQYF. Full variable domain (missing parts from reference TRBV5-4 and TRBJ2-3): ETGVTQSPTHLIKTRGQQVTLRCSSQSGHNTVSWYQQALGQGPQFIFQYYREEENGRGNFPPRFSGLQFPNYSSELNVNALELDDSALYLCASSSLEGWREGHQDTQYFGPGTRLTVL.